The clone carrying this T cell receptor (beta chain) was seen only a few times. V lost 4 bases to trimming and J lost 0 bases, with 20 bases between them. Germline CDR1 SGHDT, CDR2 YYEEEE. The CDR3 is 19 amino acids. Sequencing used immunoSEQ multiplex PCR; TCRdb keeps in-frame clones, though not all of them. The profile shows 120,000 to 150,000 clones, 85% of them singletons. The data derive from a study of blood T cell repertoires in COVID-19. The wider study: The samples span acute and convalescent COVID-19 from the United States, Italy and Spain.

The source of this sequence is a man aged 50 or older with acute or convalescent COVID-19. The chain carries TRBV5-6 and TRBJ1-6; perhaps TRBD1 as D (5 bases). Material: peripheral blood. CDR3 DNA sequence: TGTGCCAGCAGCGGACGTTGGGGGACTTTAGACTCCTATAATTCACCCCTCCACTTT. It yields the protein CASSGRWGTLDSYNSPLHF.